A single sample gave rise to the 18 T cell receptor beta chains below, sequenced in a study of radiotherapy plus CTLA-4 blockade in lung cancer. Only in-frame clones appear in the TCRdb table, and some are missing; sequencing was by immunoSEQ multiplex PCR. The sample contains over 95,000 clones, around 74% of which appear only once. Sequencing was performed on peripheral blood, taken from a patient treated with radiotherapy plus ipilimumab. The receptors stem from a human donor with non-small cell lung cancer who had a partial response to radiotherapy plus ipilimumab. Some clones in this sample may be carry-over from other donors' samples.

J is TRBJ1-2 and V is TRBV23-1; D is possibly TRBD1 (6 bases). TRBV23-1 is an ORF, with its function uncertain. V dropped 4 bases and J dropped 6 bases, with 21 bases sitting between them. The length of the CDR3 is 16 residues. CDR3 nucleotide sequence: TGCGCCAGCAGTCCCCTTCATAACAGGGTACCCCATGGCTACACCTTC. This gives the protein CASSPLHNRVPHGYTF.

The chain couples TRBV6-1 to TRBJ2-1, with 11 bases identical to TRBD2. The CDR3 totals 14 residues. The trim removed 5 bases at V and 7 bases at J, leaving 4 bases unmatched. Per germline, CDR1 MNHNS and CDR2 SASEGT. This CDR3 is CASSPGLAVNEQFF. CDR3 sequence (DNA): TGTGCCAGCAGTCCGGGACTAGCGGTTAATGAGCAGTTCTTC.

V is TRBV7-2 and J is TRBJ2-7, with 7 bases aligning to TRBD2. The CDR3 spans 15 residues. V trimming: 5 bases; J trimming: 6 bases; junction bases outside the gene matches: 13. CDR1 SGHTA and CDR2 FQGNSA come from the germline V gene. The CDR3 reads CASSTAVGGEAEQYF. The CDR3 DNA is TGTGCCAGCAGCACAGCCGTGGGGGGGGAGGCCGAGCAGTACTTC.

About this clone: The germline gene is not matched at one end of the junction; a read error may be the cause. CDR3 region: CASSLQGTANIEAFF. CDR3 in DNA: TGCGCCAGCAGCCTCCAAGGGACAGCGAACATTGAAGCTTTCTTT. The chain joins TRBV4-1 to TRBJ1-1; 7 nucleotides agree with TRBD1. The CDR3 extends over 15 amino acids. CDR1 is MGHRA and CDR2 is YSYEKL in the germline V gene.

The J gene is TRBJ2-1, the V gene TRBV7-9; TRBD1 aligns across 7 bases. Germline lookup yields CDR1 SEHNR and CDR2 FQNEAQ (reference sequence). This CDR3 comprises 14 residues. V lost 7 bases and J lost 8; bases outside the gene matches: 11. In DNA form, the CDR3 reads TGTGCCAGCATAGGGGGCCTTCTTCAGGATGAGCAGTTCTTC. Encoded protein: CASIGGLLQDEQFF.

This sequence joins TRBV21-1 and TRBJ2-7; no DNA check was done on the table's D call, TRBD2. TRBV21-1 is a known pseudogene. The CDR3 contains 14 residues. CDR3 DNA sequence: TGTGCCAGCAGCAGGCGGCAGAGGTCCTACGAGCAGTACTTC. It translates to CASSRRQRSYEQYF.

V is TRBV27 and J is TRBJ2-7, with 12 bases matching TRBD1. CDR1 MNHEY and CDR2 SMNVEV come from the germline V gene (reference sequence). This CDR3 is 14 amino acids long. V dropped 3 bases and J dropped 6; count of bases not matched to a gene: 3. The DNA for the CDR3 is TGTGCCAGCAGTTTCGGGGACAGGGGGCGCGAGCAGTACTTC. This encodes CASSFGDRGREQYF.

The V and J genes are TRBV4-2 and TRBJ1-2; TRBD1 aligns across 10 bases. The V and J ends lost 3 bases and 8 bases, in that order; junction bases with no gene match: 18. CDR1 is LGHNA and CDR2 is YNFKEQ in the germline V gene. The CDR3 runs 18 residues. The chain's CDR3 is CASSQESGTGVSLWGYTF. CDR3 nucleotide sequence: TGTGCCAGCAGCCAGGAATCCGGGACAGGGGTCTCCCTATGGGGCTACACCTTC.

The chain is built from TRBV7-3 and TRBJ2-5, with 8 bases lining up with TRBD2. J gave up 2 bases and V 4 bases, and 0 bases lay outside the gene matches. Germline V gene data show CDR1 as SGHTA and CDR2 as FQGTGA. The CDR3 consists of 13 residues. The CDR3 sequence: CASSSGGQETQYF. CDR3 nucleotide sequence: TGTGCCAGCAGCTCGGGGGGGCAAGAGACCCAGTACTTC. Drawing the rest from reference TRBV7-3 and TRBJ2-5, the complete variable domain is GAGVSQTPSNKVTEKGKYVELRCDPISGHTALYWYRQSLGQGPEFLIYFQGTGAADDSGLPNDRFFAVRPEGSVSTLKIQRTERGDSAVYLCASSSGGQETQYFGPGTRLLVL.

V is TRBV19 and J is TRBJ1-1, with D hard to call. The CDR3 length is 14 residues. The V end lost 6 bases, the J end lost 3 bases, and 14 bases lay between the germline ends. Germline CDR1 reads LNHDA; CDR2 reads SQIVND (reference sequence). In nucleotides, the CDR3 is TGTGCCAGTAGCTCGTTGAACCGGGACACTGAAGCTTTCTTT. This sequence encodes CASSSLNRDTEAFF.

V usage is TRBV25-1 and J usage is TRBJ2-5; perhaps TRBD2 as D (6 bases). The CDR3 extends over 15 amino acids. V lost 2 bases and J 1 base, leaving 11 bases between the germline ends. Germline V CDR1 and CDR2: MGHDK, SYGVNS. CDR3 region: CASSEIMGGQETQYF. CDR3 nucleotide sequence: TGTGCCAGCAGTGAAATTATGGGAGGCCAAGAGACCCAGTACTTC.

The chain employs TRBV7-2 and TRBJ1-1; 9 bases align to TRBD1. Trimming at V came to 4 bases and at J to 0 bases, leaving 12 bases not matched to a gene. The germline CDR1 and CDR2 sequences are SGHTA and FQGNSA. This CDR3 comprises 18 residues. The CDR3 DNA sequence: TGTGCCAGCAGCTCGCTACCAATACAGGGGGCCGTGAACACTGAAGCTTTCTTT. This gives the protein CASSSLPIQGAVNTEAFF.

The V call is TRBV6-5, the J call TRBJ2-3, with TRBD2 identical over 9 bases. The V and J ends lost 4 bases and 2 bases, in that order; junction bases with no gene match: 4. The CDR3 length is 15 residues. Germline CDR1 MNHEY, CDR2 SVGAGI. The CDR3: CASSFLAGITDTQYF. CDR3 DNA: TGTGCCAGCAGTTTTCTAGCGGGGATCACAGATACGCAGTATTTT.

The chain couples TRBV7-9 to TRBJ2-7; TRBD2 matches at 8 bases. V dropped 6 bases and J dropped 7; count of bases not matched to a gene: 14. Germline V gives CDR1 SEHNR, CDR2 FQNEAQ (reference sequence). This CDR3 spans 15 amino acids. In nucleotides, the CDR3 is TGTGCCAGCAGACCCGGGACTAGAGGCTTGGGAGAGCAGTACTTC. This translates into CASRPGTRGLGEQYF.

The J gene is TRBJ2-7, the V gene TRBV28; 7 bases agree with TRBD2. The CDR3 covers 14 residues. The V and J ends lost 5 bases and 4 bases, in that order; junction bases with no gene match: 8. CDR1 MDHEN and CDR2 SYDVKM come from the germline V gene. The DNA of the CDR3 is TGTGCCAGCAGTCCTGGGGGGAGGGCTTACGAGCAGTACTTC. Its translation is CASSPGGRAYEQYF.

Regarding this clone: One end of the junction is discordant with germline, which a read error may explain. The sample holds other DNA sequences that translate to the same CDR3. The chain joins TRBV9 to TRBJ2-3; D gene unclear. The CDR3 consists of 14 residues. Germline V lookup: CDR1 SGDLS, CDR2 YYNGEE. In DNA form, the CDR3 reads TGTGCTAGCAGCGTAGATGTCGGGTCAGATACGCAGTATTTT. Translation: CASSVDVGSDTQYF.

This clone was seen a handful of times. This rearrangement joins TRBV5-6 to TRBJ1-4, with 8 bases that match TRBD1. CDR1 is SGHDT, CDR2 YYEEEE, per germline. The CDR3 has 16 residues. V trimming: 1 base; J trimming: 7 bases; junction bases outside the gene matches: 9. The chain's CDR3 is CASSLRVSGGGEKLFF. DNA for the CDR3: TGTGCCAGCAGCTTGAGGGTCTCAGGGGGCGGTGAAAAACTGTTTTTT.

The table lists this clone with a count of one. V gene TRBV6-1 combines with J gene TRBJ1-2, with 12 bases fitting TRBD1. This CDR3 is 15 amino acids long. With V trimmed by 8 bases and J by 2 bases, 6 bases remained unmatched. The germline V gene encodes CDR1 MNHNS and CDR2 SASEGT. The CDR3 bases are TGTGCCAGCGCGGGGACAGGGGGCGCAAACTATGGCTACACCTTC. It translates to CASAGTGGANYGYTF.